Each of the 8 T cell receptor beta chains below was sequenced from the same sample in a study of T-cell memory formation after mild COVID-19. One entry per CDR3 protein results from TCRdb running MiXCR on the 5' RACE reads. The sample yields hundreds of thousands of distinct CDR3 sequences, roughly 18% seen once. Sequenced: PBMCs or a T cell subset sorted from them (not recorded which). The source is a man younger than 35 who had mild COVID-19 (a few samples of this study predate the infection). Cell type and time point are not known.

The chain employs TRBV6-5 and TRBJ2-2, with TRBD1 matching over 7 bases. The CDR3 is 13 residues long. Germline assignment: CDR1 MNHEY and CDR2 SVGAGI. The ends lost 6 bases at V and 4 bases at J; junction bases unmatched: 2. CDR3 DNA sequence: TGTGCCAGCAGGGGGACAGTCACCGGGGAGCTGTTTTTT. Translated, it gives CASRGTVTGELFF.

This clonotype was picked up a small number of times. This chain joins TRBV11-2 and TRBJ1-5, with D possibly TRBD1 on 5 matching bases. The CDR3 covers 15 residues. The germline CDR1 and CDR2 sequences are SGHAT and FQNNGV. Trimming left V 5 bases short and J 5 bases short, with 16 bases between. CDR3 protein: CASSQGRLRDQPQHF. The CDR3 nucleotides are TGTGCCAGCAGCCAGGGACGGCTTCGTGATCAGCCCCAGCATTTT.

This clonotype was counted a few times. The CDR3 region is CASSGRENSPLHF. Written as DNA, the CDR3 is TGTGCCAGCAGTGGGAGGGAAAATTCACCCCTCCACTTT. This chain uses TRBV2 with TRBJ1-6, with D hard to call. Germline assignment: CDR1 SNHLY and CDR2 FYNNEI. V gave up 4 bases and J gave up 7 bases, with 8 bases separating them. The CDR3 is 13 amino acids.

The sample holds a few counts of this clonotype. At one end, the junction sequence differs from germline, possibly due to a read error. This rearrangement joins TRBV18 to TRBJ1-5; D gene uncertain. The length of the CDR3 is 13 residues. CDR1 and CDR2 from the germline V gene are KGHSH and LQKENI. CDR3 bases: TGTGCCAGCTCACCTGGGGAGGTTCAGCCCAAGCATTTT. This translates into CASSPGEVQPKHF.

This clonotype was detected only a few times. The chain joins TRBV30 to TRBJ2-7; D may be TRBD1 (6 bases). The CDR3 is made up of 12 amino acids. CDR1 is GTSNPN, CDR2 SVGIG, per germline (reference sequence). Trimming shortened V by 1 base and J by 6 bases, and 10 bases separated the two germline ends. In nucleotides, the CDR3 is TGTGCCTGGAGTGGCTACAGGGCCGAGCAGTACTTC. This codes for CAWSGYRAEQYF.

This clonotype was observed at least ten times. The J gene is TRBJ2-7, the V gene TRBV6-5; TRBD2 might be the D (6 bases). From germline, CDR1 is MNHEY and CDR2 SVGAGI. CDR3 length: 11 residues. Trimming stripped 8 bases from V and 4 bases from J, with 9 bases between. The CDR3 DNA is TGTGCCAGCGGGGGGACTTACGAGCAGTACGTC. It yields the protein CASGGTYEQYV.

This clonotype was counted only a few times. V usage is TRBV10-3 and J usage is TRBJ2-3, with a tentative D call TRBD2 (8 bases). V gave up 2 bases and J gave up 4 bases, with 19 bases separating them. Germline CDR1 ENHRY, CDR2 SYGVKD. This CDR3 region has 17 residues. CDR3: CAISETREGASPDTQYF. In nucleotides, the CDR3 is TGTGCCATCAGTGAGACTCGGGAGGGGGCGTCTCCAGATACGCAGTATTTT.

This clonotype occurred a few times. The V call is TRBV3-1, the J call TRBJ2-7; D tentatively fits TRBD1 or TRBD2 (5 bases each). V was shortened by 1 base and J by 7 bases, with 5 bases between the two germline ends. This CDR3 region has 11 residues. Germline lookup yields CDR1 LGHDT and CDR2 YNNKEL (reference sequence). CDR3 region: CASSQGGEQYV. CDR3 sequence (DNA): TGTGCCAGCAGCCAAGGGGGGGAGCAGTACGTC.